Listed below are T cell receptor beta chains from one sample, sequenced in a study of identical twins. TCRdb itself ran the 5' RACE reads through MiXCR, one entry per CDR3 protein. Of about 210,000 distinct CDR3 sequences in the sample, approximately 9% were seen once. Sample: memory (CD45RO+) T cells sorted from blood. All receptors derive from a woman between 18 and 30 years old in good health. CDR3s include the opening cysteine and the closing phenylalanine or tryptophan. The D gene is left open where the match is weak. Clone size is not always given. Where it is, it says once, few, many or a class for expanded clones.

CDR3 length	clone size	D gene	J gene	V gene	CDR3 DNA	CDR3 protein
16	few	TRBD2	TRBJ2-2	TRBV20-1	TGCAGTGCTAGAGATGTGCTAGCGGAGAACACCGGGGAGCTGTTTTTT	CSARDVLAENTGELFF
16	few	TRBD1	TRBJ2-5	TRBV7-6	TGTGCCAGCAGCTTAGAAGTTTCACGGGGACAGGAGACCCAGTACTTC	CASSLEVSRGQETQYF
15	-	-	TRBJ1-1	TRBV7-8	TGTGCCAGCAGCTTTCAGGGTAGCATAGGGTCTGAAGCTTTCTTT	CASSFQGSIGSEAFF
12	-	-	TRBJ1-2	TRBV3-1	TGTGCCAGCAGCCAACTGGGGAGCGACTACACCTTC	CASSQLGSDYTF
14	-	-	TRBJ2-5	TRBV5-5	TGTGCCAGCAGTGGGACAAGAAGTCAAGAGACCCAGTACTTC	CASSGTRSQETQYF
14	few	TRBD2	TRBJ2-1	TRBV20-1	TGCAGTGCTAGGGGGACTAGCGGGAGCCATGAGCAGTTCTTC	CSARGTSGSHEQFF
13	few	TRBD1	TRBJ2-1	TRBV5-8	TGTGCCAGCAGCTGGGGGACAGGGGGCGCCAGGTTCTTC	CASSWGTGGARFF
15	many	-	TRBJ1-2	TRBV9	TGTGCCAGCAGCGTAGTTGCCACCGGAGCCTATGGCTACACCTTC	CASSVVATGAYGYTF
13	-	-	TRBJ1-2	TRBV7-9	TGTGCCAGCAGCCGAAGTCCTAACTATGGCTACACCTTC	CASSRSPNYGYTF
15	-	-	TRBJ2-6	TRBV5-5	TGTGCCAGCAGCTTGACCTGGGTTGGGGCCAACGTCCTGACTTTC	CASSLTWVGANVLTF
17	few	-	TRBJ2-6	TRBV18	TGTGCCAGCTCACCAGGACCTCCCTTTTCTGGGGCCAACGTCCTGACTTTC	CASSPGPPFSGANVLTF
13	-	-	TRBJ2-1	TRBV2	TGTGCCAGCAGCGCGGGACCGTACAATGAGCAGTTCTTC	CASSAGPYNEQFF
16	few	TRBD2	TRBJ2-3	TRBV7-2	TGTGCCAGCAGCTTATCTACTAGCGGGAGCCAAGATACGCAGTATTTT	CASSLSTSGSQDTQYF
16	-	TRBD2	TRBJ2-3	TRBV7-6	TGTGCCAGCACCCCCCGGGTAGCGGGGGCAACAGATACGCAGTATTTT	CASTPRVAGATDTQYF
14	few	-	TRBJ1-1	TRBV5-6	TGTGCCAGCACCCCTTCTATCGTCCGCACTGAAGCTTTCTTT	CASTPSIVRTEAFF
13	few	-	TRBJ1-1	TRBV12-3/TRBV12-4	TGTGCCAGCAAGCGAGGGATGAACACTGAAGCTTTCTTT	CASKRGMNTEAFF
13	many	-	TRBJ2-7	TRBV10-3	TGTGCCATCAGTGACCGGCCGCTGGACGAGCAGTACTTC	CAISDRPLDEQYF
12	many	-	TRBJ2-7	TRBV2	TGTGCCAGCATGGAGGCGCCCTACGAGCAGTACTTC	CASMEAPYEQYF
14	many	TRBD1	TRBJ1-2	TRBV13	TGTGCCAGCAGCTTTAGGACAGGGGTTCTGGGCTACACCTTC	CASSFRTGVLGYTF
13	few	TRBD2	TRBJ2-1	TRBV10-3	TGTGCCACTCGACTAGCGGGGGAGAATGAGCAGTTCTTC	CATRLAGENEQFF
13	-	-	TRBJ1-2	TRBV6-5	TGTGCCAGCAGTTACTCCAGGGTAAACGGCTACACCTTC	CASSYSRVNGYTF
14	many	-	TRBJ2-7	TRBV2	TGTGCCAGCAGCACCGGGCCGAGCTCCTACGAGCAGTACTTC	CASSTGPSSYEQYF
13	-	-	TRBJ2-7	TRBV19	TGTGCCAGTAGTATTTTGGACAACTACGAGCAGTACTTC	CASSILDNYEQYF
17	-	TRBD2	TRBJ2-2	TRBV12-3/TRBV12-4	TGTGCCAGCAAACCTAGACTAGCGGGGGGGCCGCTCGGGGAGCTGTTTTTT	CASKPRLAGGPLGELFF
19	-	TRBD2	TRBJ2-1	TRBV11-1	TGTGCCAGCAGCTTTAGGGCCAGGACTAGCGGGACCTCCTTGGATGAGCAGTTCTTC	CASSFRARTSGTSLDEQFF
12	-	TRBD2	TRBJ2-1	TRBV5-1	TGCGCCAGCAGCCAAGCGGGGATATGGCAGTTCTTC	CASSQAGIWQFF
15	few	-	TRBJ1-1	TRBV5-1	TGCGCCAGCAGCCCTGGACCCCCTAGGGACACTGAAGCTTTCTTT	CASSPGPPRDTEAFF
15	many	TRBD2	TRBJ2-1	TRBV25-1	TGTGCCAGCTTTACCCTAGCGGGTCCGTACAATGAGCAGTTCTTC	CASFTLAGPYNEQFF
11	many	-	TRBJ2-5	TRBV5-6	TGTGCCAGCAGCTTTCGAGAGACCCAGTACTTC	CASSFRETQYF
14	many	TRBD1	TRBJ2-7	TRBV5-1	TGCGCCAGCAGCTTCGGGACAGGGCAAGGGGAGCAGTACTTC	CASSFGTGQGEQYF
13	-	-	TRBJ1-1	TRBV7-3	TGTGCCAGCAGTTGGGACGGGAACACTGAAGCTTTCTTT	CASSWDGNTEAFF
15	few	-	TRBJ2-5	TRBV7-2	TGTGCCAGCACCCAACAGGGTTTCTACCAAGAGACCCAGTACTTC	CASTQQGFYQETQYF
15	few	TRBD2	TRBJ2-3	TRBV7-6	TGTGCCAGCAGCTTCGCTAGCGGGCGGACAGATACGCAGTATTTT	CASSFASGRTDTQYF
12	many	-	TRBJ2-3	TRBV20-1	TGCAGTGCTAGGGACCACACAGATACGCAGTATTTT	CSARDHTDTQYF
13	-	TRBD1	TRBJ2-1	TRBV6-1	TGTGCCAGCCCCGGGACAGGGTATGGTGAGCAGTTCTTC	CASPGTGYGEQFF
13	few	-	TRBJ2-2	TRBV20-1	TGCAGTGCTAGGAAGGGGAGCACCGGGGAGCTGTTTTTT	CSARKGSTGELFF
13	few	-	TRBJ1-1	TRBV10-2	TGCGCCAGCACTCCGGGCTCCCACTCCGAAGCTTTCTTT	CASTPGSHSEAFF
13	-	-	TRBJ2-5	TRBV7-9	TGTGCCAGCAGCTCCGCTAGTCGGGAGACCCAGTACTTC	CASSSASRETQYF
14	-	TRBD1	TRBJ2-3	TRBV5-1	TGCGCCAGCAGCTTACAGGGGGCTACAGATACGCAGTATTTT	CASSLQGATDTQYF
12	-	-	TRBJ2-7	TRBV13	TGTGCCAGCAGCGAGTGGGGTTACGAGCAGTACTTC	CASSEWGYEQYF
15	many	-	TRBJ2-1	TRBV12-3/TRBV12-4	TGTGCCAGCAGCTCATTTCGGACGCTGAACAATGAGCAGTTCTTC	CASSSFRTLNNEQFF
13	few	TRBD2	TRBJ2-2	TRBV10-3	TGTGCCATCGGGGAGGGAGTCACCGGGGAGCTGTTTTTT	CAIGEGVTGELFF
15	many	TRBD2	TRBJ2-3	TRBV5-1	TGCGCCAGCAGCCCAACTAGCGTTCCGACAGATACGCAGTATTTT	CASSPTSVPTDTQYF
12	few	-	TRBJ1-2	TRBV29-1	TGCAGCGTTGCCGGGACAAGAAATGGCTACACCTTC	CSVAGTRNGYTF
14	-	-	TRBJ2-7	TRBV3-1	TGTGCCAGCAGCCAAGACCTCCCGGGCTACGAGCAGTACTTC	CASSQDLPGYEQYF
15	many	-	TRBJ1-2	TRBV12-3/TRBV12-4	TGTGCCAGCAGTTTAGCGCTAAGATTTGCGGAGGGCTACACCTTC	CASSLALRFAEGYTF
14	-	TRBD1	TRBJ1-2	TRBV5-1	TGCGCCAGTCGTGGAGGGGGCGCAATCTATGGCTACACCTTC	CASRGGGAIYGYTF
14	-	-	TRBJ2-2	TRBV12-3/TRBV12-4	TGTGCCAGCAGTTTCGGCAGGACCACCGGGGAGCTGTTTTTT	CASSFGRTTGELFF
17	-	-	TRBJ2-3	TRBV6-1	TGTGCCAGCAGTCCCTCTTTTATTCCGGGGGCAGGGGATACGCAGTATTTT	CASSPSFIPGAGDTQYF
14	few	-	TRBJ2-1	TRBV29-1	TGCAGCGTTGAATTGAGACTAGGTCGGCGTGAGCAGTTCTTC	CSVELRLGRREQFF
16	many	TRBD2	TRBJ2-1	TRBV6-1	TGTGCCAGCAGGAAGACTAGCGGATTACCCTACAATGAGCAGTTCTTC	CASRKTSGLPYNEQFF
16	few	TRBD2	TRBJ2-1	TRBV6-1	TGTGCCAGCAGTCTGTACCCGGGGGGACCCGACAATGAGCAGTTCTTC	CASSLYPGGPDNEQFF
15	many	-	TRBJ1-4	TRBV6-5	TGTGCCAGCAGTTACGGTGGTCAGTTTAATGAAAAACTGTTTTTT	CASSYGGQFNEKLFF
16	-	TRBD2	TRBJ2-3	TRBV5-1	TGCGCCAGCAGCTTCACTAGCGGGAGAGCGGCAGATACGCAGTATTTT	CASSFTSGRAADTQYF